This T cell receptor (beta chain) was retrieved from a study of T cells in Graves' hyperthyroidism and ophthalmopathy. Overall study findings and caveats: A median roughly six months before onset, the model predicted ophthalmopathy. The authors' 13 V-J model separated ophthalmopathy from stable hyperthyroidism.

This clonotype came up a few times. The antigen remains undetermined. It was considered stable Graves' hyperthyroidism when ophthalmopathy did not progress within 18 months. Clinicians diagnosed patients from clinical symptoms, serum thyroxine and TRAb, thyroid ultrasound and orbital computed tomography. Amplified regions were TCR beta CDR3 sequences from RNA transcripts. Primed by the HTBI set, a first-round RT-PCR was run on the TCR CDR3. One entry per CDR3 protein, called by TCRdb with MiXCR from the multiplex PCR reads. Here the sample spans a few hundred thousand distinct CDR3 sequences, about half being singletons. Germline values: CDR1 SGHNT, CDR2 YYREEE (reference sequence). CDR3 length equals 15 residues. V lost 4 bases and J 1 base, leaving 14 bases between the germline ends.

The clonotype comes from a woman aged 18-29 years with Graves' hyperthyroidism. J is TRBJ1-1 and V is TRBV5-4; D is unclear. Sequences were obtained from peripheral blood or thyroid tissue (not recorded which). The CDR3 reads CASSGERATNTEAFF. The CDR3 DNA reads TGTGCCAGCAGCGGCGAGAGGGCAACGAACACTGAAGCTTTCTTT.